This TCR beta chain was profiled in a study of radiotherapy plus CTLA-4 blockade in lung cancer listed by TCRdb under 2018. About the full investigation: Objective responses occurred in 18% of enrolled patients, and just over 30% achieved disease control.

Receptors were amplified or captured by the immunoSEQ multiplex PCR assay. TCRdb obtained this table from immuneACCESS and retained in-frame rearrangements with V and J assigned. These tables miss some clones; where compared with another copy, unresolved V genes account for less than half of the shortfall, and the remainder is unexplained. For this sample the table gives approximately 45,000 clones, of which around 63% were detected only once. The top ten clonotypes cover roughly 20% of the sample. Comment on this clone: Its binding antigen is unknown. No base qualities exist here, and no much larger clone lies one base off it.

The study tested focal radiation therapy combined with CTLA-4 blockade (ipilimumab) in patients with chemo-refractory metastatic non-small-cell lung cancer. Broader findings and caveats from the paper: After treatment with radiotherapy and ipilimumab, TCR clones that came from tumors expanded in the peripheral blood. Increased serum interferon-beta after radiation, together with early dynamic changes in blood T cell clones, were reported to be the strongest predictors of response.

CDR1 and CDR2 were assigned from the germline V gene as MNHNS and SASEGT. Trimming at the junction amounts to 0 bases on V and 4 bases on J, and the germline ends lie 9 bases apart. The CDR3 starts with the cysteine, ends with the phenylalanine, and has 14 residues. The read is trimmed to its CDR3 DNA, 42 bases read in frame from base 1. This receptor chain uses TRBV6-1 and TRBJ1-2; TRBD1 might be the D gene, on 5 matching bases. The sample was peripheral blood, taken from a patient treated with radiotherapy plus ipilimumab. The sequence came from a human donor with non-small cell lung cancer who had a partial response to radiotherapy plus ipilimumab. The CDR3 region reads CASSEAQGPYGYTF. The nucleotides read TGTGCCAGCAGTGAAGCCCAGGGCCCCTATGGCTACACCTTC.